This T cell receptor beta chain was sequenced for a study of identical twins. Details on this clonotype: Its matching antigen is unknown.

With 5 bases clipped from V and 3 bases from J, the junction kept 6 bases outside the gene matches. The CDR3 contains 15 residues. Germline lookup yields CDR1 KGHDR and CDR2 SFDVKD. Study-level points and caveats: Clonotypes of the beta chain that were abundant in cord blood carried fewer insertions (memory repertoires showed none). When twins shared out-of-frame alpha sequences, those sequences had excess low generation probability.

Template switching added a universal primer site; cDNA carried unique molecular identifiers. MiXCR was run by TCRdb on the 5' RACE reads, yielding one entry per CDR3 protein. The sample includes 1,800,000 or so distinct CDR3 sequences, less than 35% of them seen just once. All donors were healthy, and all were Caucasian. The sequence derives from a newborn girl in good health. The sample comprised cord blood. V is TRBV24-1 and J is TRBJ2-7; TRBD1 aligns across 10 bases. Here the CDR3 reads CATSAIWTGGYEQYF. As DNA, the CDR3 is TGTGCCACCAGTGCCATATGGACAGGGGGCTACGAGCAGTACTTC.